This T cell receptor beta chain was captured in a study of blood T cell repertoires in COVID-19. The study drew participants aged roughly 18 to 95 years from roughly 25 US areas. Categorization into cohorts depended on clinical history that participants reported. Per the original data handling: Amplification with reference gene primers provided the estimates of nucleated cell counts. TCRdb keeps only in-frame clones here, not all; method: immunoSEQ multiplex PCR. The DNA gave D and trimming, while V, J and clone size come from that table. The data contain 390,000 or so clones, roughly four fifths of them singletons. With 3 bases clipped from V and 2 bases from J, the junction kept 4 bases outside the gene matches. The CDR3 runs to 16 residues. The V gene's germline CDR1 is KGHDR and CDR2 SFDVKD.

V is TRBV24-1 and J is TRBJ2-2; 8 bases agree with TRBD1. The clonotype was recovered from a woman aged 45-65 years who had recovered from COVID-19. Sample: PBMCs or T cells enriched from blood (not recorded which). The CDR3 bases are TGTGCCACCAGTGATACAGACAGGGGCAACACCGGGGAGCTGTTTTTT. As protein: CATSDTDRGNTGELFF.